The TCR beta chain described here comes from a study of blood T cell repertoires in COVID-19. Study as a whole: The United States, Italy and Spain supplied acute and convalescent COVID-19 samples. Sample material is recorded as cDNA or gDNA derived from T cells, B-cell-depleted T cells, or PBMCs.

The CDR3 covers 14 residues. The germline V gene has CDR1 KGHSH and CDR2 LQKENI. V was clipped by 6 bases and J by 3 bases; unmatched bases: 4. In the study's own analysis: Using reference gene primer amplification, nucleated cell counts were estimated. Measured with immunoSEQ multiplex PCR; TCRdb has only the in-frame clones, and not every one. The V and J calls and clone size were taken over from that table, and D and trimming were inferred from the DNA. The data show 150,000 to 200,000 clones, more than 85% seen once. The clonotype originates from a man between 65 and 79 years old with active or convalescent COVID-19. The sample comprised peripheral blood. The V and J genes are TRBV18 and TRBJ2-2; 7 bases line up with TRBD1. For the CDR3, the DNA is TGTGCCAGCTCGCCAGGACAGGACACCGGGGAGCTGTTTTTT. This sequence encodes CASSPGQDTGELFF.